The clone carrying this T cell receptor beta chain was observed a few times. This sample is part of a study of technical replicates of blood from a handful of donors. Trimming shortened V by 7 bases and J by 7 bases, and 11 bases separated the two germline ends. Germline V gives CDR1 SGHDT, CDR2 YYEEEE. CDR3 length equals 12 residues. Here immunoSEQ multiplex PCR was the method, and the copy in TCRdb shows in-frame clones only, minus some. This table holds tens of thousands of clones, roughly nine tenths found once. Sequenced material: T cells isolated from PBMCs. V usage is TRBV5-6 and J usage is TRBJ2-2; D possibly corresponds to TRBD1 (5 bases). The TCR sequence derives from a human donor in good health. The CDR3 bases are TGTGCCAGCCTCAGGGTTGTCGGGGAGCTGTTTTTT. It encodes CASLRVVGELFF.